These 10 T cell receptor beta chains were sequenced from one sample in a study of cytomegalovirus exposure and HLA in healthy donors. Both 60 Vbeta primers and 13 Jbeta primers went into the PCR. Clones were read by immunoSEQ multiplex PCR, and TCRdb kept only the in-frame ones, dropping some. The sample holds about 170,000 clones, approximately 81% seen once. The specimen was PBMCs. The receptors come from a woman between 18 and 29 years old in good health and CMV-seronegative.

In DNA, the CDR3 is TGTGCCACCACGAGGGCAAGACATAGCAATCAGCCCCAGCATTTT. Protein product: CATTRARHSNQPQHF. The rearrangement uses TRBV28 and TRBJ1-5, with D unclear. CDR1 is MDHEN, CDR2 SYDVKM, per germline. There are 15 residues in the CDR3. The V end lost 10 bases, the J end lost 0 bases, and 16 bases lay between the germline ends.

The DNA of the CDR3 is TGCGCCAGCAGCCAAGATAACGGCTCTGGGGCCAACGTCCTGACTTTC. Protein product: CASSQDNGSGANVLTF. The genes are TRBV4-3 and TRBJ2-6; D is ambiguous. This CDR3 is built from 16 residues. In germline, CDR1 is LGHNA, CDR2 YSLEER. V gave up 0 bases and J gave up 0 bases, with 6 bases separating them.

The V and J genes are TRBV6-5 and TRBJ2-1; D is ambiguous. The CDR3 sequence is 15 residues long. V lost 0 bases to trimming and J lost 0 bases, with 6 bases between them. Germline lookup yields CDR1 MNHEY and CDR2 SVGAGI. This CDR3 reads CASSYSESSYNEQFF. Here the CDR3 DNA reads TGTGCCAGCAGTTACTCGGAGAGCTCCTACAATGAGCAGTTCTTC.

The V and J genes are TRBV7-2 and TRBJ2-1; a possible D gene is TRBD2 (5 bases). Trimming shortened V by 5 bases and J by 3 bases, and 8 bases separated the two germline ends. This CDR3 region has 13 residues. Germline CDR1 reads SGHTA; CDR2 reads FQGNSA. CDR3 sequence (DNA): TGTGCCAGCAGCGGTAGCGTCTACAATGAGCAGTTCTTC. This codes for CASSGSVYNEQFF.

The rearrangement joins TRBV5-6 to TRBJ2-5; no firm D call. The V and J ends lost 3 bases and 5 bases respectively, with 17 bases between them. Germline values: CDR1 SGHDT, CDR2 YYEEEE. The CDR3 runs 15 residues. This CDR3 reads CASSSVRGPRETQYF. CDR3 in DNA: TGTGCCAGCAGCTCGGTCCGCGGCCCAAGGGAGACCCAGTACTTC.

The V call is TRBV28, the J call TRBJ1-2; 7 nucleotides align to TRBD1. The CDR3 has 15 residues. The V and J ends lost 11 bases and 3 bases, in that order; junction bases with no gene match: 15. Germline V gene data show CDR1 as MDHEN and CDR2 as SYDVKM. As DNA, the CDR3 is TGTGCCGCCTACCGGGACAGAAATCAACACTATGGCTACACCTTC. Protein product: CAAYRDRNQHYGYTF.

The genes are TRBV27 and TRBJ2-6, with D perhaps matching TRBD2 (5 bases). Germline assignment: CDR1 MNHEY and CDR2 SMNVEV (reference sequence). This CDR3 is 16 amino acids long. Deletions cut 6 bases from V and 0 bases from J, with 12 bases between. The CDR3, as DNA: TGTGCCAGCAGAGACTATGGGAGCTCTGGGGCCAACGTCCTGACTTTC. Encoded protein: CASRDYGSSGANVLTF.

A single count supports this clone. The chain combines TRBV6-5 with TRBJ2-3, with a possible D match to TRBD2 (5 bases). The CDR3 has 15 amino acids. Trimming left V 7 bases short and J 2 bases short, with 16 bases between. Germline CDR1 and CDR2: MNHEY and SVGAGI. Here the CDR3 reads CASTTRALPTDTQYF. CDR3 bases: TGTGCCAGCACCACTAGGGCACTGCCCACAGATACGCAGTATTTT.

The chain carries TRBV30 and TRBJ2-7; possibly TRBD1 for D (6 bases). The germline CDR1 and CDR2 sequences are GTSNPN and SVGIG (reference sequence). CDR3 length equals 15 residues. Between the trimmed V and J ends, which lost 1 base and 2 bases, there was a span of 15 bases. Written as DNA, the CDR3 is TGTGCCTGGAGTGCTTTGGGGACACAGCCCTACGAGCAGTACTTC. This encodes CAWSALGTQPYEQYF. The full variable domain, completed using reference TRBV30 and TRBJ2-7, is SQTIHQWPATLVQPVGSPLSLECTVEGTSNPNLYWYRQAAGRGLQLLFYSVGIGQISSEVPQNLSASRPQDRQFILSSKKLLLSDSGFYLCAWSALGTQPYEQYFGPGTRLTVT.

This chain uses TRBV11-2 with TRBJ2-7; D is unresolved. The CDR3 covers 15 residues. V gave up 5 bases and J gave up 2 bases, with 16 bases separating them. The germline gives CDR1 SGHAT, CDR2 FQNNGV. This chain's CDR3 is CASSHPPKQTYEQYF. The CDR3 nucleotides read TGTGCCAGCAGCCACCCGCCCAAGCAAACCTACGAGCAGTACTTC.